This T cell receptor (beta chain) comes out of a study of cytomegalovirus exposure and HLA in healthy donors. Notes on the study in general: The likely explanation for a cluster of highly shared sequence variants was sequencing artifact. Among the most significant clusters, several appeared linked to common viral pathogens in a later analysis.

This PCR relied on a set of 60 Vbeta primers and 13 Jbeta primers. Per the original methods: Per a later analysis, the number of unique TCR beta chains was around 80 million, of which around 10 million were shared. Method: immunoSEQ multiplex PCR; TCRdb's copy keeps in-frame clones and lacks some. The D gene and trimming were derived from the DNA, and the V and J assignments and clone size from that table. The table lists around 100,000 clones, 70% of them singletons. There are 15 residues in the CDR3. With 2 bases clipped from V and 3 bases from J, the junction kept 5 bases outside the gene matches. From germline, CDR1 is LNHDA and CDR2 SQIVND (reference sequence). Comments on this clone: Its antigen is not known.

The sample was PBMCs. The receptor's source is a man aged 40-49 years in good health and CMV-seropositive. The V gene is TRBV19, the J gene TRBJ2-3; 7 bases are shared with TRBD2. The CDR3 DNA is TGTGCCAGTAGTATACTAGGGGAGGGGACAGATACGCAGTATTTT. This gives the protein CASSILGEGTDTQYF.